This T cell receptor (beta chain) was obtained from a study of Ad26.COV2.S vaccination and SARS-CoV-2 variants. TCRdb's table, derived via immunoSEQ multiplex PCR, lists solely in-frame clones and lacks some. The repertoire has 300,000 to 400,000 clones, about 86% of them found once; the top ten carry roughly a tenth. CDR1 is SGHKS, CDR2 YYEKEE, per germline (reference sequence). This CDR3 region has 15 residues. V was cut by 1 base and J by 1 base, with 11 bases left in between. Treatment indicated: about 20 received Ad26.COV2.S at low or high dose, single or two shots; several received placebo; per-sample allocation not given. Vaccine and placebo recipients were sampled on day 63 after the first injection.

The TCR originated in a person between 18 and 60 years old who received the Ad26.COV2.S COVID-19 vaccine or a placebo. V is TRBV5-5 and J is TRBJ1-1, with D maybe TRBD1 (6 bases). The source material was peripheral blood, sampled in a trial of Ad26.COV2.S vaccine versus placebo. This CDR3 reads CASSLWGARNTEAFF. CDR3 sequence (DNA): TGTGCCAGCAGCTTGTGGGGGGCGCGGAACACTGAAGCTTTCTTT.